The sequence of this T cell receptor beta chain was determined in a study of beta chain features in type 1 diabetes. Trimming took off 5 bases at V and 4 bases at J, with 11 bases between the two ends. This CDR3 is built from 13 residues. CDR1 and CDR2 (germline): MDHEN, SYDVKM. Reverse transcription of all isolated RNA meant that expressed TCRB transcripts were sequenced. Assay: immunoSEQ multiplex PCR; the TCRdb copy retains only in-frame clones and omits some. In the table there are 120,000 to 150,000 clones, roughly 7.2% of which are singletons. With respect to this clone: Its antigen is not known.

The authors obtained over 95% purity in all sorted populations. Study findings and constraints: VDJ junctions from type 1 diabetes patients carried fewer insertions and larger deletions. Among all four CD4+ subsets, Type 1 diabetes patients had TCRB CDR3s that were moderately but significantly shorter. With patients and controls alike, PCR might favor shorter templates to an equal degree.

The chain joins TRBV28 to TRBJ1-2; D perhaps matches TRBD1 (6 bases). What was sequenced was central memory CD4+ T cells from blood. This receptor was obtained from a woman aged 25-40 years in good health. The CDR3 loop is CASSHRAGYGYTF. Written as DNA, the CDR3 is TGTGCCAGCAGTCACAGGGCTGGCTATGGCTACACCTTC.